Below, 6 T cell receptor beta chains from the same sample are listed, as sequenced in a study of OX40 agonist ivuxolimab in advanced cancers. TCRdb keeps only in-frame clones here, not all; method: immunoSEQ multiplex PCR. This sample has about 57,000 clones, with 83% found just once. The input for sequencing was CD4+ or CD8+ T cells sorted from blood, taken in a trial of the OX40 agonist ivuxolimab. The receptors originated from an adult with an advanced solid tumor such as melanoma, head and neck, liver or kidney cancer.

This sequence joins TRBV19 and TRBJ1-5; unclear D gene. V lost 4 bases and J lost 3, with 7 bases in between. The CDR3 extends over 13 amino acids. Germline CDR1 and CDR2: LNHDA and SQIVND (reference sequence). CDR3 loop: CASSSTTNQPQHF. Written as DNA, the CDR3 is TGTGCCAGTAGTAGTACCACCAATCAGCCCCAGCATTTT.

CDR3 in amino acids: CASSSSGRRYNEQFF. The CDR3 nucleotides read TGTGCCAGCAGCTCTAGCGGGAGAAGGTACAATGAGCAGTTCTTC. This sequence joins TRBV7-3 and TRBJ2-1, with 10 bases that match TRBD2. There are 15 residues in the CDR3. With 4 bases clipped from V and 4 bases from J, the junction kept 4 bases outside the gene matches. The germline CDR1 and CDR2 sequences are SGHTA and FQGTGA.

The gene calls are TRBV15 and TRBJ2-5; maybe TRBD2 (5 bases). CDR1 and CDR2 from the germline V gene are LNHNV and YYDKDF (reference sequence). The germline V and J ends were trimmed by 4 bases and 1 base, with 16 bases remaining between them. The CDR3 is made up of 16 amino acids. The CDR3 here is CATSTRAGAGQETQYF. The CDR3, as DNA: TGTGCCACCAGCACAAGGGCAGGCGCGGGCCAAGAGACCCAGTACTTC.

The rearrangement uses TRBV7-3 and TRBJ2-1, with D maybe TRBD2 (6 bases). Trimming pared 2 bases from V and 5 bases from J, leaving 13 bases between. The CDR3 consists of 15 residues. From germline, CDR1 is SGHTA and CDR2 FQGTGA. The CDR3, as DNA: TGTGCCAGCAGCTTATATGGGGAGGTGAACAATGAGCAGTTCTTC. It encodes CASSLYGEVNNEQFF.

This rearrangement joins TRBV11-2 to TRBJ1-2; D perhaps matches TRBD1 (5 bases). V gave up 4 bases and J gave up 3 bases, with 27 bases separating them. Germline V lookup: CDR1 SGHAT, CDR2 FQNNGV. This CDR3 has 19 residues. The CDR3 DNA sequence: TGTGCCAGCAGCTCCCGGACGGGGAGGGGCGGCGCCGTCGACTATGGCTACACCTTC. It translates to CASSSRTGRGGAVDYGYTF.

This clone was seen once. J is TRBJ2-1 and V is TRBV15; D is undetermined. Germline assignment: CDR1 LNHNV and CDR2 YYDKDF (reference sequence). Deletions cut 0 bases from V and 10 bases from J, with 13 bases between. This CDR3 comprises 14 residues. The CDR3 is CATSRDRFVQEQFF. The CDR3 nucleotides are TGTGCCACCAGCAGAGATCGGTTCGTTCAGGAGCAGTTCTTC.